A selection of T cell receptor beta chains follows, all from one sample in a study of blood T cells in healthy people across ages. TCRdb re-derived calls from the 5' RACE reads in MiXCR, one entry per CDR3 protein. Found here are 700,000 to 1,000,000 distinct CDR3 sequences, around two fifths of them singletons; the top ten hold 15% to 25%. Sequenced: blood. The origin of the receptors is a man aged 55 to 70 in good health. CDR3s include the opening cysteine and the closing phenylalanine or tryptophan. The order of the fields is J gene, clone size, D gene, V gene, CDR3 DNA, CDR3 protein. The D gene is left open where the match is weak. Rows may omit the clone size; those that give it use once, few, many or a size class.

TRBJ2-7 few TRBD2 TRBV7-9 TGTGCCAGCAGCCCGGGTCTAGCGGGGGTTTTAGACGAGCAGTACTTC CASSPGLAGVLDEQYF
TRBJ2-4 - - TRBV20-1 TGCAGTGCTAGAGATATCGGGGGGCTTCAAAACATTCAGTACTTC CSARDIGGLQNIQYF
TRBJ2-1 - - TRBV29-1 TGCAGCGTTGGCAGTCAGAGGGAGACCCGGTTCTTC CSVGSQRETRFF
TRBJ1-6 - - TRBV5-1 TGCGCCAGCAGCTCCCAGAGTTCCAATTCACCCCTCCACTTT CASSSQSSNSPLHF
TRBJ2-1 - - TRBV21-1 TGTGCCAGCAGATGTTATTACCGGACGAACGACAATGAGCAGTTCTTC CASRCYYRTNDNEQFF
TRBJ1-2 - - TRBV15 TGTGCCACCAGCAGAGAGTCGGGGACCGGGGGCTACACCTTC CATSRESGTGGYTF
TRBJ1-5 once - TRBV7-8 TGTGCCAGCAGCTATGACGACCGGACAGCCCAGCATTTT CASSYDDRTAQHF
TRBJ1-2 - - TRBV20-1 TGCAGTGCTAGGGCACCCATGGAAGATGGCTACACCTTC CSARAPMEDGYTF
TRBJ2-7 - TRBD2 TRBV7-8 TGTGCCAGCAGCTTAGTAGGGCTAGCGGGGCGCAATGAGCAGTACTTC CASSLVGLAGRNEQYF
TRBJ1-5 - - TRBV6-5 TGTGCCAGCAGGCAGACAGGAAGCAATCAGCCCCAGCATTTT CASRQTGSNQPQHF
TRBJ2-7 few TRBD1 TRBV5-1 TGCGCCAGCAGCTTACAGGGGCCCTCCTACGAGCAGTACTTC CASSLQGPSYEQYF
TRBJ2-3 - TRBD2 TRBV29-1 TGCAGCGCCACTCCTAGCGGGGGCGCCTCCCGGACAGATACGCAGTATTTT CSATPSGGASRTDTQYF
TRBJ2-5 once - TRBV3-1 TGTGCCAGCAGCCAACGTCCCAAGGATGAGCAGTACTTC CASSQRPKDEQYF
TRBJ2-5 - TRBD1 TRBV30 TGTGCCTGCCAACCGACAGGGGCATCACAAGAGACCCAGTACTTC CACQPTGASQETQYF
TRBJ2-5 few TRBD2 TRBV20-1 TGCAGTGCTACGAGGGAACTAGCGAGGCAGACCCAGTACTTC CSATRELARQTQYF
TRBJ2-7 once - TRBV20-1 TGCAGTGCTAGAGAGGGAGAGGGGGGAGGGTACGAGCAGTACTTC CSAREGEGGGYEQYF
TRBJ1-4 few - TRBV6-6 TGTGCCAGCAGTTACTCGATGGGGGGCGGTGAAAAACTGTTTTTT CASSYSMGGGEKLFF
TRBJ2-5 - - TRBV20-1 TGCAGTGCTAGAGATCGAGGCTTCCAAGAGACCCAGTACTTC CSARDRGFQETQYF
TRBJ1-2 - - TRBV24-1 TGTGCCACCAGTGATTTGAAGGGGAAACGGAACTATGGCTACACCTTC CATSDLKGKRNYGYTF
TRBJ2-7 many - TRBV9 TGTGCCAGCAGGGGTGCCGAGGGGGAGCAGTACTTC CASRGAEGEQYF
TRBJ2-7 - - TRBV21-1 TGTGCCAGCCCCCAGGCACGGCGTCGTCCCTACGAGCAGTACTTC CASPQARRRPYEQYF
TRBJ2-5 - - TRBV7-6 TGTGCCAGCACCCTTAGGGCGACGGGGAGCCAAGAGACCCAGTACTTC CASTLRATGSQETQYF
TRBJ2-5 - TRBD1 TRBV24-1 TGTGCCACCAGGGCCGGGACAGGGATGGAGACCCAGTACTTC CATRAGTGMETQYF
TRBJ2-7 few TRBD1 TRBV29-1 TGCAGCGTTGAAGATGCGACAGGGTGGAAGGGCGAGCAGTACTTC CSVEDATGWKGEQYF
TRBJ2-3 - - TRBV7-6 TGTGCCAGCAGCTCCGGACTATATAGCGGAGATACGCAGTATTTT CASSSGLYSGDTQYF
TRBJ2-7 few - TRBV4-3 TGCGCCAGCAGCCACCATAGCGGACCCCGGGCCTACGAGCAGTACTTC CASSHHSGPRAYEQYF
TRBJ2-5 - TRBD1 TRBV6-6 TGTGCCAGCAGTTACGCGACAGGGGCCGAGACCCAGTACTTC CASSYATGAETQYF
TRBJ1-2 few - TRBV11-3 TGTGCCAGCAGCTTAGATGGGAGGACAGTAGGGTATGGCTACACCTTC CASSLDGRTVGYGYTF
TRBJ2-4 few - TRBV20-1 TGCAGTGCTAGAGACGTCAGATTAAACATTCAGTACTTC CSARDVRLNIQYF
TRBJ2-4 - TRBD1 TRBV20-1 TGCAGTGCTAGAAACAGGGGGAAAGCCAAAAACATTCAGTACTTC CSARNRGKAKNIQYF
TRBJ2-3 - TRBD1 TRBV12-5 TGTGCTAGTGGCAACCGACAGGGGGCGATTACAGATACGCAGTATTTT CASGNRQGAITDTQYF
TRBJ2-3 few - TRBV9 TGTGCCAGCAGCGCGGCCGGCCGCACAGATACGCAGTATTTT CASSAAGRTDTQYF
TRBJ2-1 - TRBD2 TRBV20-1 TGCAGTGCTAGAGACCGCGGGGGGGCCTTTGAGCAGTTCTTC CSARDRGGAFEQFF
TRBJ2-7 - TRBD1 TRBV27 TGTGCCAGCAGTTCCTGGACAGGACGGGCAAAACGCTCCTACGAGCAGTACTTC CASSSWTGRAKRSYEQYF
TRBJ2-5 many - TRBV11-1 TGTGCCAGCAGCTCCGGTTTGGGGACCCAGTACTTC CASSSGLGTQYF
TRBJ2-1 few TRBD2 TRBV28 TGTGCCAGGGATCAGACGGGACTAGCGTGGAACGAGCAGTTCTTC CARDQTGLAWNEQFF
TRBJ1-5 - - TRBV12-3/TRBV12-4 TGTGCCAGCAGCCCGAGTTTCGAGAATCAGCCCCAGCATTTT CASSPSFENQPQHF
TRBJ2-7 - - TRBV7-2 TGTGCCAGCAGCTTAGTTCTAGCAGCCTACGAGCAGTACTTC CASSLVLAAYEQYF
TRBJ2-1 few - TRBV11-3 TGTGCCATCCAGTCGAGCTCCTACAATGAGCAGTTCTTC CAIQSSSYNEQFF
TRBJ2-1 many TRBD2 TRBV7-3 TGTGCCAGCAGCTTCAGTCTAGCGGGGGGCGATGAGCAGTTCTTC CASSFSLAGGDEQFF
TRBJ2-7 - TRBD2 TRBV7-8 TGTGTCAGCAGCGTAGATTTGACTAGCGGCCGCTACTTC CVSSVDLTSGRYF
TRBJ1-5 few - TRBV6-6 TGTGCCAGCAGTTACTCACAGGATCAGCCCCAGCATTTT CASSYSQDQPQHF
TRBJ2-7 many - TRBV27 TGTGCCAGCAGTTTTAGGGGCCGGATAAGGGAGCAGTACTTC CASSFRGRIREQYF
TRBJ2-2 - - TRBV24-1 TGTGCCACCAGTGATCCGGACTTGAACACCGGGGAGCTGTTTTTT CATSDPDLNTGELFF
TRBJ1-6 - TRBD1 TRBV12-3/TRBV12-4 TGTGCCAGCAGTTCATTCGACCGGGACAGGGGTTCACCCCTCCACTTT CASSSFDRDRGSPLHF
TRBJ2-3 - - TRBV13 TGTGCCAGCAGCTTAAGGGTTTTAGGTGGCCTCACGACAGATACGCAGTATTTT CASSLRVLGGLTTDTQYF
TRBJ2-1 - TRBD1 TRBV6-4 TGTGCCAGCAGTGACCAACAGGGGTCAAACAATGAGCAGTTCTTC CASSDQQGSNNEQFF
TRBJ2-1 few - TRBV5-1 TGCGCCAGCAGCCCCCGAGTCCGGGAGCAGTTCTTC CASSPRVREQFF
TRBJ2-3 - - TRBV4-3 TGCGCCAGCAGCCAAGGTGCCAGCTCCACAGATACGCAGTATTTT CASSQGASSTDTQYF
TRBJ2-7 - - TRBV20-1 TGCAGTGCCATGAGCCTCTCCCACGAGCAGTACTTC CSAMSLSHEQYF
TRBJ1-4 few TRBD1 TRBV6-6 TGTGCCAGCAGTGCGACAGGGGGAGGTGAAAAACTGTTTTTT CASSATGGGEKLFF
TRBJ2-7 few - TRBV12-3/TRBV12-4 TGTGCCAGCAGTCCCGGACACGCCAGCTACGAGCAGTACTTC CASSPGHASYEQYF
TRBJ1-6 - - TRBV27 TGTGCCAGCAGTCCGACTCATAGGAGCTCCTATAATTCACCCCTCCACTTT CASSPTHRSSYNSPLHF